Listed below are T cell receptor beta chains from one sample, sequenced in a study of CD4 T cells in relation to SARS-CoV-2 and coronaviruses. The antigens these receptors bind are not known. Measured with immunoSEQ multiplex PCR; TCRdb has only the in-frame clones, and not every one. The sample yields 25,000 to 30,000 clones, around 73% seen once. Sequenced sample: CD4+ T cells from PBMCs, cultured in vitro. The receptors stem from a human donor in good health. CDR3s include the opening cysteine and the closing phenylalanine or tryptophan. D genes are given only for firm matches. Size values are once, few and many counts, or a class for expanded clones, and some rows have none.

>TRBV4-3|TRBD2|once|TRBJ2-7
CASSQGYSGVTYGQYF
TGCGCCAGCAGCCAAGGCTATAGCGGGGTCACCTACGGGCAGTACTTC
>TRBV4-1|NA|NA|TRBJ1-3
CASSQVGQGHTIYF
TGCGCCAGCAGCCAAGTAGGGCAGGGGCACACCATATATTTT
>TRBV7-9|NA|once|TRBJ1-1
CASKFLDTEAFF
TGTGCCAGTAAATTTTTGGACACTGAAGCTTTCTTT
>TRBV5-1|TRBD1|few|TRBJ1-1
CASGSGGAGDTEAFF
TGCGCCAGCGGATCAGGGGGCGCGGGGGACACTGAAGCTTTCTTT
>TRBV2|NA|few|TRBJ1-1
CASSEARARDRGTEAFF
TGTGCCAGCAGTGAAGCGCGGGCGAGGGATCGGGGGACTGAAGCTTTCTTT
>TRBV30|NA|NA|TRBJ1-2
CAWSVGENYGYTF
TGTGCCTGGAGTGTTGGAGAGAACTATGGCTACACCTTC
>TRBV10-3|TRBD1|few|TRBJ1-6
CAISGTGRSQALHF
TGTGCCATCAGTGGGACAGGGAGAAGTCAGGCCCTCCACTTT
>TRBV6-6|NA|NA|TRBJ2-3
CASSLEGPPLPFYTQYF
TGTGCCAGCAGTCTCGAGGGACCGCCGCTACCCTTTTATACGCAGTATTTT
>TRBV6-5|NA|NA|TRBJ1-4
CASRPDNPNEKLFF
TGTGCCAGCAGACCGGACAACCCTAATGAAAAACTGTTTTTT
>TRBV29-1|NA|NA|TRBJ2-5
CSGVQTRQESQYF
TGCAGCGGTGTTCAGACAAGACAAGAGTCCCAGTACTTC
>TRBV19|TRBD2|once|TRBJ2-1
CASAKTSRGDLHEQFF
TGTGCCAGTGCCAAAACCTCCCGGGGGGATCTCCATGAGCAGTTCTTC
>TRBV6-2/TRBV6-3|TRBD2|NA|TRBJ2-1
CASSYTRVSGSLGTEQFF
TGTGCCAGCAGTTACACCCGGGTTAGCGGGTCACTAGGGACCGAGCAGTTCTTC
>TRBV6-5|NA|NA|TRBJ2-6
CASSYSDSGANVLTF
TGTGCCAGCAGTTACTCAGACTCTGGGGCCAACGTCCTGACTTTC
>TRBV18|TRBD1|NA|TRBJ2-1
CASSPRTGGTMDEQFF
TGTGCCAGCTCACCACGAACAGGGGGCACTATGGATGAGCAGTTCTTC
>TRBV11-1|NA|NA|TRBJ2-1
CASSLGRNNEQFF
TGTGCCAGCAGCTTAGGCAGGAACAATGAGCAGTTCTTC
>TRBV5-4|NA|NA|TRBJ2-6
CASSLIGTTGGANVLTF
TGTGCCAGCAGCTTGATCGGGACCACGGGGGGGGCCAACGTCCTGACTTTC
>TRBV10-3|NA|NA|TRBJ2-1
CAYKADSFSEQFF
TGTGCCTACAAAGCAGACAGTTTTAGTGAGCAGTTCTTC
>TRBV5-5|NA|few|TRBJ2-7
CASSGGGYEQYF
TGTGCCAGCAGCGGAGGGGGCTACGAGCAGTACTTC
>TRBV30|NA|NA|TRBJ2-7
CAWSEGGYEQYF
TGTGCCTGGAGTGAAGGCGGGTACGAGCAGTACTTC
>TRBV6-1|TRBD1|few|TRBJ2-7
CASSPTQGAPGEQYF
TGTGCCAGCAGTCCAACCCAGGGGGCGCCGGGCGAGCAGTACTTC
>TRBV18|NA|NA|TRBJ2-3
CASSPERGRSTDTQYF
TGTGCCAGCTCACCAGAAAGGGGACGAAGCACAGATACGCAGTATTTT
>TRBV4-1|NA|once|TRBJ1-2
CASSQDLSVGYGYTF
TGCGCCAGCAGCCAAGATCTTTCAGTAGGCTATGGCTACACCTTC
>TRBV9|NA|once|TRBJ2-7
CASSRRTSSYEQYF
TGTGCCAGCAGCAGACGGACGAGCTCCTACGAGCAGTACTTC
>TRBV11-2|NA|NA|TRBJ2-7
CASSFEGGEQYF
TGTGCCAGCAGCTTCGAGGGGGGGGAGCAGTACTTC
>TRBV3-1/TRBV3-2|NA|few|TRBJ1-1
CASSPGSAETEAFF
TGTGCCAGCAGCCCCGGTTCGGCTGAAACTGAAGCTTTCTTT
>TRBV27|NA|once|TRBJ2-1
CASSFYNEQFF
TGTGCCAGCAGTTTCTACAATGAGCAGTTCTTC
>TRBV7-2|NA|NA|TRBJ1-3
CASSLDLNSGNTIYF
TGTGCCAGCAGCTTAGATTTGAATTCCGGAAACACCATATATTTT
>TRBV2|NA|NA|TRBJ2-7
CASRRTSTTYEQYF
TGTGCCAGCAGGCGGACATCTACTACCTACGAGCAGTACTTC
>TRBV4-2|TRBD2|NA|TRBJ2-7
CASSPPLAGGGGYEQYF
TGTGCCAGCAGCCCCCCTCTCGCGGGAGGGGGTGGCTACGAGCAGTACTTC
>TRBV4-3|NA|NA|TRBJ2-7
CASSQDRYTYEQYF
TGCGCCAGCAGCCAAGACAGGTATACCTACGAGCAGTACTTC
>TRBV4-3|NA|NA|TRBJ1-2
CASSPEGDAYYGYTF
TGCGCCAGCAGCCCCGAAGGGGACGCATACTATGGCTACACCTTC
>TRBV11-2|TRBD1|NA|TRBJ1-1
CASSPVQGAGTEAFF
TGTGCCAGCAGTCCAGTGCAGGGGGCTGGCACTGAAGCTTTCTTT
>TRBV19|NA|NA|TRBJ1-2
CASSIKAGPNYGYTF
TGTGCCAGTAGTATTAAGGCAGGTCCAAACTATGGCTACACCTTC
>TRBV5-1|NA|NA|TRBJ2-5
CASSWGTRGGETQYF
TGCGCCAGCAGCTGGGGTACTCGGGGCGGCGAGACCCAGTACTTC
>TRBV10-2|TRBD2|once|TRBJ2-5
CASSSVRLAGAGETQYF
TGCGCCAGCAGTTCAGTGAGACTAGCGGGGGCGGGGGAGACCCAGTACTTC
>TRBV18|NA|NA|TRBJ2-7
CASSPLGGLYEQYF
TGTGCCAGCTCACCACTTGGAGGGCTATACGAGCAGTACTTC
>TRBV19|NA|NA|TRBJ1-1
CASSIATRTAEAFF
TGTGCCAGTAGTATAGCAACCAGGACAGCGGAAGCTTTCTTT
>TRBV5-1|NA|NA|TRBJ2-2
CASSLDQQLATGELFF
TGCGCCAGCAGCTTGGATCAGCAACTAGCCACCGGGGAGCTGTTTTTT
>TRBV6-4|TRBD2|NA|TRBJ2-3
CASSDSGGASDTQYF
TGTGCCAGCAGTGACAGCGGGGGGGCCTCAGATACGCAGTATTTT
>TRBV7-8|TRBD2|few|TRBJ2-3
CASSFRPLAGTDTQYF
TGTGCCAGCAGCTTCCGACCACTAGCGGGGACAGATACGCAGTATTTT
>TRBV19|NA|NA|TRBJ1-1
CASSIRRGAGNTEAFF
TGTGCCAGTAGTATCCGAAGGGGGGCAGGAAACACTGAAGCTTTCTTT
>TRBV3-1/TRBV3-2|NA|NA|TRBJ2-7
CASSQDRGPTYEQYF
TGTGCCAGCAGCCAAGATAGGGGACCCACCTACGAGCAGTACTTC
>TRBV25-1|NA|NA|TRBJ2-7
CASPDFCEQYF
TGTGCCAGCCCTGACTTTTGCGAGCAGTACTTC
>TRBV7-9|NA|few|TRBJ2-7
CASNRGLRGGEQYF
TGTGCCAGCAACCGGGGCCTCCGGGGCGGCGAGCAGTACTTC
>TRBV10-3|TRBD2|NA|TRBJ2-1
CAISRLLAGGPVEQFF
TGTGCCATCAGCCGCCTGCTAGCGGGGGGGCCCGTTGAGCAGTTCTTC
>TRBV5-1|TRBD1|NA|TRBJ1-4
CASSLGTGGNEKLFF
TGCGCCAGCAGCCTTGGGACAGGGGGTAATGAAAAACTGTTTTTT
>TRBV3-1/TRBV3-2|NA|NA|TRBJ2-7
CASSQREGPYEQYF
TGTGCCAGCAGCCAACGTGAAGGGCCCTACGAGCAGTACTTC
>TRBV7-2|NA|NA|TRBJ2-7
CASSLQGGVSYEQYF
TGTGCCAGCAGCTTACAGGGGGGTGTCTCCTACGAGCAGTACTTC
>TRBV9|TRBD1|NA|TRBJ2-5
CASSGTGSQETQYF
TGTGCCAGCAGCGGGACAGGGTCCCAAGAGACCCAGTACTTC
>TRBV7-2|TRBD1|NA|TRBJ1-5
CASSFTGQGFQPQHF
TGTGCCAGCAGCTTTACGGGACAGGGCTTTCAGCCCCAGCATTTT